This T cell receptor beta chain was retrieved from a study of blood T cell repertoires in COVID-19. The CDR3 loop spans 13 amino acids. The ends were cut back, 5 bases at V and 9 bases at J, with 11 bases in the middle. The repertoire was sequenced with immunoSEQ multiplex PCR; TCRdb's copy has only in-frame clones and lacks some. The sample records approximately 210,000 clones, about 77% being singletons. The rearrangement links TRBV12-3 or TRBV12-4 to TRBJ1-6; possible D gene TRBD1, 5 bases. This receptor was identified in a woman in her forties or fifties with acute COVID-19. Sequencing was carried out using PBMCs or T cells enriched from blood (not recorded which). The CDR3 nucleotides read TGTGCCAGCAGTCCTGGGGCAGGTTCACCCCTCCACTTT. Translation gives CASSPGAGSPLHF.